This TCR beta chain emerged from a study of blood T cells in healthy people across ages. The donors, healthy Caucasians from Russia, were aged roughly 6 to 90. Per-sample PBMC isolation yielded at least 6 million cells. Through a sample-barcoded 5' primer and a J-beta primer mix, a second PCR was run for about 6 to 11 cycles. TCRdb reprocessed the 5' RACE reads via MiXCR and lists one record per CDR3 protein. The sample has about 1,500,000 distinct CDR3 sequences, 35% to 45% seen once. CDR3 length equals 18 residues. Germline V CDR1 and CDR2: MGHRA, YSYEKL. This chain connects TRBV4-1 to TRBJ2-5; 8 nucleotides line up with TRBD2. TRBJ2-7 explains the end of the DNA better; the J call may be wrong. This receptor was obtained from a woman aged 18-29 years in good health. The specimen was blood. The CDR3 bases are TGCGCCAGCAGCCAAGATAGGTCTCTCGGGGGGGGTTATAACGAGCAGTACTTC. Translating gives CASSQDRSLGGGYNEQYF.